This T cell receptor beta chain stems from a study of blood T cell repertoires in COVID-19. Study background: The origin of the acute and convalescent COVID-19 samples was the United States, Italy and Spain. PBMCs, B-cell-depleted T cells, or T cells provided the cDNA or gDNA that made up the material.

There are 15 residues in the CDR3. Germline V gene lookup returns CDR1 SGHDT and CDR2 YYEEEE. The V end lost 1 base, the J end lost 7 bases, and 12 bases lay between the germline ends. Authors' processing steps: It was from reference gene primer amplification that nucleated cell counts were estimated. The assay was immunoSEQ multiplex PCR, and TCRdb's table has in-frame clones only and misses some. Clonal size and the V and J genes are those of that table, whereas D and trimming came from the DNA. The sample includes roughly 200,000 clones, roughly nine tenths seen only once; the top ten take 2.9%. The chain joins TRBV5-6 to TRBJ1-6; D is unclear. The origin of this receptor is a woman aged 25 to 39 with active or convalescent COVID-19. The sample consisted of peripheral blood. Written as DNA, the CDR3 is TGTGCCAGCAGCTTGCGGGTGTTGTGGAATTCACCCCTCCACTTT. Residues: CASSLRVLWNSPLHF. Full variable domain (rest looked up from reference TRBV5-6 and TRBJ1-6): DAGVTQSPTHLIKTRGQQVTLRCSPKSGHDTVSWYQQALGQGPQFIFQYYEEEERQRGNFPDRFSGHQFPNYSSELNVNALLLGDSALYLCASSLRVLWNSPLHFGNGTRLTVT.